Below, 5 T cell receptor beta chains from the same sample are listed, as sequenced in a study of lymphopenia after photon versus proton radiotherapy. TCRdb keeps only in-frame clones here, not all; method: immunoSEQ multiplex PCR. The sample lists tens of thousands of clones; about four fifths were seen once. Sequencing used peripheral blood, obtained from a patient treated with photon-based radiotherapy. These receptors were taken from a man in his fifties or sixties with gastric cancer.

This clone appeared once. The chain recombines TRBV29-1 with TRBJ2-2; tentatively, D is TRBD2 (6 bases). The V gene's germline CDR1 is SQVTM and CDR2 ANQGSEA. Deletions cut 5 bases from V and 2 bases from J, with 9 bases between. The CDR3 covers 13 residues. CDR3 sequence: CSVSGRNTGELFF. CDR3 DNA: TGCAGCGTTTCCGGGAGAAACACCGGGGAGCTGTTTTTT.

The chain uses TRBV5-4 and TRBJ2-5; 13 bases are a match to TRBD2. The CDR3 loop spans 18 amino acids. Germline V gene data show CDR1 as SGHNT and CDR2 as YYREEE (reference sequence). V dropped 4 bases and J dropped 2; count of bases not matched to a gene: 11. The CDR3 loop is CASSPPGLAGATQETQYF. CDR3 DNA sequence: TGTGCCAGCAGCCCCCCCGGACTAGCGGGAGCTACGCAAGAGACCCAGTACTTC.

This chain connects TRBV5-1 to TRBJ2-7; 9 bases are a match to TRBD1. This CDR3 region has 14 residues. The V and J ends lost 4 bases and 2 bases, in that order; junction bases with no gene match: 4. The germline gives CDR1 SGHRS, CDR2 YFSETQ. CDR3 nucleotides: TGCGCCAGCAGCGTGGGACAGGGTCCCTACGAGCAGTACTTC. Its translation is CASSVGQGPYEQYF. The whole variable domain, filled in from reference TRBV5-1 and TRBJ2-7, reads KAGVTQTPRYLIKTRGQQVTLSCSPISGHRSVSWYQQTPGQGLQFLFEYFSETQRNKGNFPGRFSGRQFSNSRSEMNVSTLELGDSALYLCASSVGQGPYEQYFGPGTRLTVT.

The chain has TRBV5-1 and TRBJ2-2; 7 positions agree with TRBD2. This CDR3 is built from 16 residues. Trimming cost V 3 bases and J 1 base; bases outside gene matches: 6. In germline, CDR1 is SGHRS, CDR2 YFSETQ. CDR3 region: CASSSTPSGNTGELFF. In DNA, the CDR3 is TGCGCCAGCAGCTCCACCCCTAGCGGGAACACCGGGGAGCTGTTTTTT. Complete variable domain (other parts from reference TRBV5-1 and TRBJ2-2): KAGVTQTPRYLIKTRGQQVTLSCSPISGHRSVSWYQQTPGQGLQFLFEYFSETQRNKGNFPGRFSGRQFSNSRSEMNVSTLELGDSALYLCASSSTPSGNTGELFFGEGSRLTVL.

This chain joins TRBV27 and TRBJ2-7; TRBD2 might be the D (6 bases). The V gene's germline CDR1 is MNHEY and CDR2 SMNVEV (reference sequence). The CDR3 is 14 amino acids. V shed 3 bases and J shed 3 bases, with 12 bases lying between them. CDR3 loop: CASSFRDFNYEQYF. The CDR3, as DNA: TGTGCCAGCAGTTTTAGGGACTTTAACTACGAGCAGTACTTC.